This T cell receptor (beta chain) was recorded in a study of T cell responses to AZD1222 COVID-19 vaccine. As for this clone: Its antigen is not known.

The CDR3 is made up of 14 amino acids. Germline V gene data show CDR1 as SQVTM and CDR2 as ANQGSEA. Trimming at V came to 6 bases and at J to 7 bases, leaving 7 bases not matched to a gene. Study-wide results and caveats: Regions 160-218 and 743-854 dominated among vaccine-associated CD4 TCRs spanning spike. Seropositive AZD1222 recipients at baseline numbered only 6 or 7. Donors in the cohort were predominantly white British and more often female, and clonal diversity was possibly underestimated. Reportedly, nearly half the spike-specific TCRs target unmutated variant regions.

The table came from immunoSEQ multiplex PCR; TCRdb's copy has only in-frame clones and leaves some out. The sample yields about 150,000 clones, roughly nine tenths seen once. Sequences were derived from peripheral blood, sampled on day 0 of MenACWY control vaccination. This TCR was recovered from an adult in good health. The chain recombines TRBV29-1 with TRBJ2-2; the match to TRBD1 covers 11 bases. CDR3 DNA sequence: TGCAGCGTCCCGGGACAGGGGGTTCACGGGGAGCTGTTTTTT. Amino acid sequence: CSVPGQGVHGELFF.